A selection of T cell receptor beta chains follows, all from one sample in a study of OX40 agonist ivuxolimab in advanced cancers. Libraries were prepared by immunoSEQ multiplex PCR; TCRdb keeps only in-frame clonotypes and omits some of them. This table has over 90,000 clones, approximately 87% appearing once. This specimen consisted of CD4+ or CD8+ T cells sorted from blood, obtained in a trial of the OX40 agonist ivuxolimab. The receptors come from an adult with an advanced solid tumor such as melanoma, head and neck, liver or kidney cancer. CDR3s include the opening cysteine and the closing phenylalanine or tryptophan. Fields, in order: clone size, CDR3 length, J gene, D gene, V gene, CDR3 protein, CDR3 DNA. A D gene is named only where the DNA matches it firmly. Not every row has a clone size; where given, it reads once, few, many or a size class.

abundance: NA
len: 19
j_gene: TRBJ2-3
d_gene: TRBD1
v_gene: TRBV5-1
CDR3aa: CASSLAKGTGLTSTDTQYF
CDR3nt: TGCGCCAGCAGCTTGGCCAAGGGGACAGGATTAACTAGCACAGATACGCAGTATTTT

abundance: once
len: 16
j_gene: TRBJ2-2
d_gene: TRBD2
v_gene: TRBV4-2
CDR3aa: CASSPPSGTYTGELFF
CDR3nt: TGTGCCAGCAGCCCCCCTAGCGGGACCTACACCGGGGAGCTGTTTTTT

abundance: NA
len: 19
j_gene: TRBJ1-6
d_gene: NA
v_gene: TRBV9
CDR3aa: CASSPRGFEIPGTNSPLHF
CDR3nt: TGTGCCAGCAGCCCGAGGGGGTTCGAGATCCCGGGAACAAATTCACCCCTCCACTTT

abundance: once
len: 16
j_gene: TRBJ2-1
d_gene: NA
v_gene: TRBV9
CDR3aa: CASSPSAVRLYNEQFF
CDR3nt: TGTGCCAGCAGCCCAAGTGCAGTTCGTCTCTACAATGAGCAGTTCTTC

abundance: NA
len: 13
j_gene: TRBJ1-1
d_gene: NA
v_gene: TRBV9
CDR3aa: CASSLAIGTEAFF
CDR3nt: TGTGCCAGCAGCCTGGCGATAGGGACTGAAGCTTTCTTT

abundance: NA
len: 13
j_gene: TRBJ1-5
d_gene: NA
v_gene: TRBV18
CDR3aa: CASSMNDNQPQHF
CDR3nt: TGTGCCAGCTCAATGAATGACAATCAGCCCCAGCATTTT

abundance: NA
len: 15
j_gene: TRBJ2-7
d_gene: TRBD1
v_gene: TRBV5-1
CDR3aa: CASSTRGQGEYEQYF
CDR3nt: TGCGCCAGCAGCACCCGGGGACAGGGGGAGTACGAGCAGTACTTC

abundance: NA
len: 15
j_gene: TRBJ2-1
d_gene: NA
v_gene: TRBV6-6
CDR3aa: CASSLTGYSYNEQFF
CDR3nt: TGTGCCAGCAGTCTAACAGGGTACTCCTACAATGAGCAGTTCTTC

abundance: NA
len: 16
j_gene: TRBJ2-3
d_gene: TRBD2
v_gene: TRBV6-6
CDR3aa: CASSRGLAGGTDTQYF
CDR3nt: TGTGCCAGCAGCCGTGGACTAGCGGGAGGCACAGATACGCAGTATTTT

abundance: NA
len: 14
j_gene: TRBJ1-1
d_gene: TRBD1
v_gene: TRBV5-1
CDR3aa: CASSGSAGGGVAFF
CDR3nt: TGCGCCAGCAGCGGATCCGCAGGGGGCGGGGTGGCTTTCTTT

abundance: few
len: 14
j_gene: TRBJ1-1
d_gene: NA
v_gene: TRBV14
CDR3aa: CASSQGLLNTEAFF
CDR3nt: TGTGCCAGCAGCCAAGGCCTCTTGAACACTGAAGCTTTCTTT

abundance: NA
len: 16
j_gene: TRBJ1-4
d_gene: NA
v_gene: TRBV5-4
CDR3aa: CASSPNTGATNEKLFF
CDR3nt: TGTGCCAGCAGCCCCAATACAGGTGCAACTAATGAAAAACTGTTTTTT

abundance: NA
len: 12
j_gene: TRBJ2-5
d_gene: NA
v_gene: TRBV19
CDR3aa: CASRRLQETQYF
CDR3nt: TGTGCCAGTAGGAGGCTCCAAGAGACCCAGTACTTC

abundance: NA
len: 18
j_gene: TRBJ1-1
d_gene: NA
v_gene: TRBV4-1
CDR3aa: CASSQVPPFMGGNTEAFF
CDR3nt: TGCGCCAGCAGCCAAGTCCCCCCCTTTATGGGGGGGAACACTGAAGCTTTCTTT

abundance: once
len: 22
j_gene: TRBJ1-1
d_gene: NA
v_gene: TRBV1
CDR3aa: CTSSQGKEQGAVTVVMNTEAFF
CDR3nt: TGCACCAGCAGCCAGGGGAAGGAACAGGGGGCGGTTACGGTCGTCATGAACACTGAAGCTTTCTTT

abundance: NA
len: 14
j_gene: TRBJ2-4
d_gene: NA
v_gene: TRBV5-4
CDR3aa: CASSLDSTKNIQYF
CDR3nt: TGTGCCAGCAGCTTGGACAGTACTAAAAACATTCAGTACTTC

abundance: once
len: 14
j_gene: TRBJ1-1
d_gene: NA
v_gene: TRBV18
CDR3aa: CASSLSGTNTEAFF
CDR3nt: TGTGCCAGCTCACTGAGCGGGACCAACACTGAAGCTTTCTTT

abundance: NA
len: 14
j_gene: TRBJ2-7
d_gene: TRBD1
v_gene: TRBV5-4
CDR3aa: CASTSRTGSDEQYF
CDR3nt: TGTGCCAGCACCTCCCGGACAGGGTCGGACGAGCAGTACTTC

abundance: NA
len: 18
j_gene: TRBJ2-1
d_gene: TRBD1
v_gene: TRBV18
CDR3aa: CASSPNLATGQGVNEQFF
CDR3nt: TGTGCCAGCTCGCCGAACCTGGCGACGGGACAGGGAGTCAATGAGCAGTTCTTC

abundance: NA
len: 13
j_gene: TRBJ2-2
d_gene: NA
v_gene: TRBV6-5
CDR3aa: CASRPQGSGELFF
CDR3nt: TGTGCCAGCAGACCACAGGGTTCCGGGGAGCTGTTTTTT

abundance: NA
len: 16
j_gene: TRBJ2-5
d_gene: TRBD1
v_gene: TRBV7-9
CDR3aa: CASRPGSGGVQETQYF
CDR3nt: TGTGCCAGCAGACCGGGGTCAGGGGGTGTGCAAGAGACCCAGTACTTC

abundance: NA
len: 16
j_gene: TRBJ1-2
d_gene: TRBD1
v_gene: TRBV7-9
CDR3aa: CASSYGQGRTNYGYTF
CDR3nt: TGTGCCAGCAGCTACGGACAGGGGCGAACTAACTATGGCTACACCTTC

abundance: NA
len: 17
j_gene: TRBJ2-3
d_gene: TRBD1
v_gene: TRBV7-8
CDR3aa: CASSLAFGQGKWDTQYF
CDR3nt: TGTGCCAGCAGCTTAGCATTTGGACAGGGAAAATGGGATACGCAGTATTTT

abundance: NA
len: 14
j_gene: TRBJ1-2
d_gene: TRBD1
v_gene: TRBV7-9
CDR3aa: CASSPGQGPYGYTF
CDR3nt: TGTGCCAGCAGCCCAGGACAGGGCCCCTATGGCTACACCTTC

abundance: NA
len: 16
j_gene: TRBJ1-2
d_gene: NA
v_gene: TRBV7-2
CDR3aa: CASSLSQAGRTYGYTF
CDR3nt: TGTGCCAGCAGCTTAAGTCAGGCCGGCCGGACCTATGGCTACACCTTC

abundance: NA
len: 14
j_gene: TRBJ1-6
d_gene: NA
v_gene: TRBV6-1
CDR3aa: CASRTGGGNSPLHF
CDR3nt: TGTGCCAGCAGGACTGGGGGCGGTAATTCACCCCTCCACTTT

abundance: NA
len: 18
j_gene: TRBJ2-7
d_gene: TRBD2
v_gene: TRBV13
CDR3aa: CASSSGTSGRGDPYEQYF
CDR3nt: TGTGCCAGCAGCTCCGGGACTAGCGGGAGAGGGGATCCCTACGAGCAGTACTTC

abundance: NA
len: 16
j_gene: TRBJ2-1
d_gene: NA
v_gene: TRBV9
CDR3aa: CASSLTGQLSYNEQFF
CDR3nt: TGTGCCAGCAGCCTTACAGGACAGCTCTCCTACAATGAGCAGTTCTTC

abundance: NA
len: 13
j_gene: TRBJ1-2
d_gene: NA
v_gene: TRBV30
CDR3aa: CAWSDGPGYGYTF
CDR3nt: TGTGCCTGGAGTGATGGGCCAGGGTATGGCTACACCTTC

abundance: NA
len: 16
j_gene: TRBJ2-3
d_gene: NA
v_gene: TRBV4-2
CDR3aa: CASSQEGTPGTDTQYF
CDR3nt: TGTGCCAGCAGCCAAGAGGGGACCCCCGGCACAGATACGCAGTATTTT

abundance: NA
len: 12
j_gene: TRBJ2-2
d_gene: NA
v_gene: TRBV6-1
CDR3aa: CASSGYTGELFF
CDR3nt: TGTGCCAGCAGTGGGTACACCGGGGAGCTGTTTTTT

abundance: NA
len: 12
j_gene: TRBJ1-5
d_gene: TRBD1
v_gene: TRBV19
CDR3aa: CASTQGDQPQHF
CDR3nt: TGTGCCAGTACCCAGGGGGACCAGCCCCAGCATTTT

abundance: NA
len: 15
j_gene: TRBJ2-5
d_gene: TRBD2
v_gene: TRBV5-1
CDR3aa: CASSEGPGEGETQYF
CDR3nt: TGCGCCAGCAGCGAGGGGCCCGGGGAGGGGGAGACCCAGTACTTC

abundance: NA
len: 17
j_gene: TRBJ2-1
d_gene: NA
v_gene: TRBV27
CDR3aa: CASSLSSGFSSYNEQFF
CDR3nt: TGTGCCAGCAGTTTATCGTCCGGGTTTAGCTCCTACAATGAGCAGTTCTTC

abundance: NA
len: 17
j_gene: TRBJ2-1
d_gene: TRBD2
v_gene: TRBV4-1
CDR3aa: CASSPPLVREGHNEQFF
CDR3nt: TGCGCCAGCAGCCCCCCCTTAGTGCGGGAGGGCCACAATGAGCAGTTCTTC

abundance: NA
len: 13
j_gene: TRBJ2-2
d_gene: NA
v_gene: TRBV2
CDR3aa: CASTRDQTGELFF
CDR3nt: TGTGCCAGCACCAGGGACCAAACCGGGGAGCTGTTTTTT

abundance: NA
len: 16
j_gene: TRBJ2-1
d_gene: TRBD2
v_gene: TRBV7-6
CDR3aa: CASSSGGASGSNEQFF
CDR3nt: TGTGCCAGCAGTAGCGGGGGGGCTAGCGGGAGTAATGAGCAGTTCTTC

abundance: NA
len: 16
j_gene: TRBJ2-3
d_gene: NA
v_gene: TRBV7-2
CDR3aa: CASSSRSGGGTDTQYF
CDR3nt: TGTGCCAGCAGCTCGAGATCCGGGGGCGGCACAGATACGCAGTATTTT

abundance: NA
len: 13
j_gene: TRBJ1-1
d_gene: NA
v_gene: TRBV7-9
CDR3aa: CASSWGLMAEAFF
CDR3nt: TGTGCCAGCAGCTGGGGTCTCATGGCTGAAGCTTTCTTT

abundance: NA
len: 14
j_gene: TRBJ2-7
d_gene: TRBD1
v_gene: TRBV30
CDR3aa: CAWSVYPTGNEQYF
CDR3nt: TGTGCCTGGAGTGTATACCCGACAGGGAACGAGCAGTACTTC

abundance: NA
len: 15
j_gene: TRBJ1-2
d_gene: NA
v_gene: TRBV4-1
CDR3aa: CASSLRSLNSDGYTF
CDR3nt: TGCGCCAGCAGCCTTAGGTCCCTTAATTCGGATGGCTACACCTTC

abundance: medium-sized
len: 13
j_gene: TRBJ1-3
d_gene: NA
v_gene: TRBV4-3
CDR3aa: CASSQAEGNTIYF
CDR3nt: TGCGCCAGCAGCCAAGCGGAGGGAAACACCATATATTTT

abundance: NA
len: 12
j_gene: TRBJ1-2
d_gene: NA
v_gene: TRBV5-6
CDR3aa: CASSQEDYGYTF
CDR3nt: TGTGCCAGCAGCCAAGAGGACTATGGCTACACCTTC

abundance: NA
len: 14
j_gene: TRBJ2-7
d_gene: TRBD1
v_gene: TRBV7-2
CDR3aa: CASSWTGSSYEQYF
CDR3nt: TGTGCCAGCAGCTGGACAGGAAGCTCCTACGAGCAGTACTTC

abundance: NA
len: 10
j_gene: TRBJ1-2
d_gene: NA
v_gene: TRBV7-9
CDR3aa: CASSGDGYTF
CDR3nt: TGTGCCAGCAGCGGAGATGGCTACACCTTC

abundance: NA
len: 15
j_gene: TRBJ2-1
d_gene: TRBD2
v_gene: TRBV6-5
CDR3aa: CASSLTSGSRNEQFF
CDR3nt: TGTGCCAGCAGCCTGACTAGCGGGAGTAGGAATGAGCAGTTCTTC

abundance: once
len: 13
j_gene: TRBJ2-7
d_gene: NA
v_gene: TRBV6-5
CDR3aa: CASSPRVEYEQYF
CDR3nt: TGTGCCAGCAGCCCAAGAGTGGAATACGAGCAGTACTTC

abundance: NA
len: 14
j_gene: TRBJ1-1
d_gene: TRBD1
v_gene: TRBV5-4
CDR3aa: CASSRDSSNTEAFF
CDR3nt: TGTGCCAGCAGCCGGGACAGCTCGAACACTGAAGCTTTCTTT

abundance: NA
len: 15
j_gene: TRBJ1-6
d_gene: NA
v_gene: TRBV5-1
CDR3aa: CASTKSISNNSPLHF
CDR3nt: TGCGCCAGCACAAAAAGCATTTCCAATAATTCACCCCTCCACTTT

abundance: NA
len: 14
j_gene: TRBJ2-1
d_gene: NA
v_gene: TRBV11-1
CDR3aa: CASTSGRFYNEQFF
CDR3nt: TGTGCCAGCACCTCAGGACGCTTTTACAATGAGCAGTTCTTC

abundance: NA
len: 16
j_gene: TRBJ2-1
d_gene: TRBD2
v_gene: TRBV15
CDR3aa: CATSRGGIAGVNEQFF
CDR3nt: TGTGCCACCAGCAGAGGGGGAATAGCGGGAGTCAACGAGCAGTTCTTC

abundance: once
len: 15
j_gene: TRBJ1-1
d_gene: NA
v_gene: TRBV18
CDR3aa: CASSPLGIMNTEAFF
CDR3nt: TGTGCCAGCTCACCCCTGGGGATCATGAACACTGAAGCTTTCTTT

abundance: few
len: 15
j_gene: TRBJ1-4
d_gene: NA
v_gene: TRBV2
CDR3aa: CASSELGLGNEKLFF
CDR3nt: TGTGCCAGCAGTGAGTTAGGGTTGGGGAATGAAAAACTGTTTTTT

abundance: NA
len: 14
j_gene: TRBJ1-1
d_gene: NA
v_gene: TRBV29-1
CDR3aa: CSAVGPLRNTEAFF
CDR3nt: TGCAGCGCCGTCGGTCCATTACGGAACACTGAAGCTTTCTTT

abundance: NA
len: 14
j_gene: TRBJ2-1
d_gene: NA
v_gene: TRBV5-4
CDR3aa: CASSLANSYNEQFF
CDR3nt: TGTGCCAGCAGCTTGGCCAACAGTTACAATGAGCAGTTCTTC